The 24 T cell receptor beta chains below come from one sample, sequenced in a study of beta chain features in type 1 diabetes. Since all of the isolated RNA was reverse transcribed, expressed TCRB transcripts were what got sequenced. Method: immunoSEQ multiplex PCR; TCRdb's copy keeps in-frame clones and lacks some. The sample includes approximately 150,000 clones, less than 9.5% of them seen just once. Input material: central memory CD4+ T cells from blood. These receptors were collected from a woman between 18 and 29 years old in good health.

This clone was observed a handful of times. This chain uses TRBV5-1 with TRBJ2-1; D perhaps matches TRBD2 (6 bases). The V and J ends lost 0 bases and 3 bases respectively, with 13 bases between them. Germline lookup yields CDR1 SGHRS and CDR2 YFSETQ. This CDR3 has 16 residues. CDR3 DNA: TGCGCCAGCAGCTTGGATCCGGGAGCTTTCTACAATGAGCAGTTCTTC. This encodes CASSLDPGAFYNEQFF.

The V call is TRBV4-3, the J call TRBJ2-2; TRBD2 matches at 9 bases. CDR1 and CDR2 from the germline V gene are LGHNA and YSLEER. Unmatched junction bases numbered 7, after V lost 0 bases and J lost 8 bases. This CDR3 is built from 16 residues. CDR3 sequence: CASSQDALAGLGELFF. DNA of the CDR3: TGCGCCAGCAGCCAAGATGCTCTAGCGGGGTTGGGGGAGCTGTTTTTT.

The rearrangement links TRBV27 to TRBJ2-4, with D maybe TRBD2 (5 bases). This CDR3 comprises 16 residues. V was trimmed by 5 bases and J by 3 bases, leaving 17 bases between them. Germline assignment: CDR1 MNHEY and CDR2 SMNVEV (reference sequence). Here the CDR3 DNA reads TGTGCCAGCAGTCCCTTTGGCGGGCAATACAAAAACATTCAGTACTTC. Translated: CASSPFGGQYKNIQYF.

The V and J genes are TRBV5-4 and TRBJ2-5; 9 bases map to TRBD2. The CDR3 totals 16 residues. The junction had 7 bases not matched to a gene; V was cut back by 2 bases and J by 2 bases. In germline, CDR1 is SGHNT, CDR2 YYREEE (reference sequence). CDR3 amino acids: CASSLASGASQETQYF. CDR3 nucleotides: TGTGCCAGCAGCTTAGCTAGCGGGGCGTCTCAAGAGACCCAGTACTTC.

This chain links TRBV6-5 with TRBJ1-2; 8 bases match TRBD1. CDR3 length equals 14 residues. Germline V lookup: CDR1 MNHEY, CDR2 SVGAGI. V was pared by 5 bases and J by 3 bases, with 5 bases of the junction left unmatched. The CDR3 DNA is TGTGCCAGCAGTCCCTCGGACAGGGACTATGGCTACACCTTC. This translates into CASSPSDRDYGYTF.

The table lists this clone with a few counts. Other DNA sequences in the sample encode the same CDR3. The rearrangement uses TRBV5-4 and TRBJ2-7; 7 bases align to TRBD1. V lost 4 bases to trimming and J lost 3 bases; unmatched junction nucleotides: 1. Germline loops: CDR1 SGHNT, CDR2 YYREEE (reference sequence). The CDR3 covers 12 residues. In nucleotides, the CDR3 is TGTGCCAGCAGCCGGGACAGCTACGAGCAGTACTTC. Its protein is CASSRDSYEQYF.

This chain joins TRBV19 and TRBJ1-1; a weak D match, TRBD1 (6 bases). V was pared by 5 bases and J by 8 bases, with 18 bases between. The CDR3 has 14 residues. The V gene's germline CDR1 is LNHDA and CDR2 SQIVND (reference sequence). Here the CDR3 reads CASSPRQARREAFF. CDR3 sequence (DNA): TGTGCCAGTAGTCCGAGACAGGCTCGAAGGGAAGCTTTCTTT.

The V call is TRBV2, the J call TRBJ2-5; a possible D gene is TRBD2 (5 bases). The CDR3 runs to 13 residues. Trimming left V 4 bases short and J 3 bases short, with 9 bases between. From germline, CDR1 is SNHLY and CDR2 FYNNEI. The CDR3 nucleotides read TGTGCCAGCAGTGTCCGGGGTGAAGAGACCCAGTACTTC. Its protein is CASSVRGEETQYF.

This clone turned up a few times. CDR3 protein: CASSLDWGGFDGYTF. CDR3 in DNA: TGTGCCAGCAGCTTAGACTGGGGGGGCTTCGACGGCTACACCTTC. The chain joins TRBV11-2 to TRBJ1-2, with D maybe TRBD1 (6 bases). The germline V and J ends were trimmed by 0 bases and 8 bases, with 16 bases remaining between them. This CDR3 contains 15 residues. The germline V gene has CDR1 SGHAT and CDR2 FQNNGV. Filled out from reference TRBV11-2 and TRBJ1-2, the complete variable domain reads EAGVAQSPRYKIIEKRQSVAFWCNPISGHATLYWYQQILGQGPKLLIQFQNNGVVDDSQLPKDRFSAERLKGVDSTLKIQPAKLEDSAVYLCASSLDWGGFDGYTFGSGTRLTVV.

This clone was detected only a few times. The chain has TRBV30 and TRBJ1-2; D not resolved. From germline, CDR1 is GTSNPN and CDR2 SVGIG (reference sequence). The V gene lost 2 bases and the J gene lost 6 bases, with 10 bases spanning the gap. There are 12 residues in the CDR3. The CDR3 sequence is CAWSQPRDGYTF. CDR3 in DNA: TGTGCCTGGAGTCAACCCCGGGATGGCTACACCTTC.

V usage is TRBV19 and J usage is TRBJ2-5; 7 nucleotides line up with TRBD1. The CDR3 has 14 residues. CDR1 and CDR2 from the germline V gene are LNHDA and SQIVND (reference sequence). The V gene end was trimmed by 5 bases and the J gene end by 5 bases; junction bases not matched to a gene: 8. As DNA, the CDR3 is TGTGCCAGTAGTCCAGGGGCCAGGGGGGAGACCCAGTACTTC. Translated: CASSPGARGETQYF.

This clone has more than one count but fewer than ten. CDR3 coding DNA: TGCGCCAGCAAAAACACAGGGGGCGGGGGCACAGATACGCAGTATTTT. As protein: CASKNTGGGGTDTQYF. The chain carries TRBV4-1 and TRBJ2-3; 9 positions match TRBD1. The CDR3 totals 16 residues. Germline V gene lookup returns CDR1 MGHRA and CDR2 YSYEKL. V lost 7 bases to trimming and J lost 1 base; unmatched junction nucleotides: 9.

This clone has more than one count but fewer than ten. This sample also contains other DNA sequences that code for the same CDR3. The CDR3 loop reads CASSVGGQETQYF. The CDR3 DNA reads TGTGCCAGCAGCGTGGGAGGGCAAGAGACCCAGTACTTC. The V call is TRBV9, the J call TRBJ2-5; 7 positions agree with TRBD2. In germline, CDR1 is SGDLS, CDR2 YYNGEE. The V gene end was trimmed by 2 bases and the J gene end by 2 bases; junction bases not matched to a gene: 0. CDR3 size: 13 residues.

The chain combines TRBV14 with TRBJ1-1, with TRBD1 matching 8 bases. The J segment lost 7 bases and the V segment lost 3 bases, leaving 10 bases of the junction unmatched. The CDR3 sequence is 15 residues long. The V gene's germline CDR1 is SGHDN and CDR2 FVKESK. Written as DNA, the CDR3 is TGTGCCAGCAGCCAGGGGAGCACAGGGGGAGTTGAAGCTTTCTTT. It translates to CASSQGSTGGVEAFF.

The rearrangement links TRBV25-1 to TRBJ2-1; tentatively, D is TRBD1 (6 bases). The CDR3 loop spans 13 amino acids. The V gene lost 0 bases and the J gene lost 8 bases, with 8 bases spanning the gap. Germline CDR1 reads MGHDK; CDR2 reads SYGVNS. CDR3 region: CASSEYSGDEQFF. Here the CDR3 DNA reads TGTGCCAGCAGTGAATATTCAGGGGATGAGCAGTTCTTC.

The CDR3 is CASSTETGMGTEAFF. CDR3 bases: TGCGCCAGCAGCACCGAGACAGGGATGGGAACTGAAGCTTTCTTT. The V gene is TRBV5-1, the J gene TRBJ1-1, with TRBD1 matching over 7 bases. V lost 4 bases to trimming and J lost 5 bases; unmatched junction nucleotides: 11. The CDR3 runs to 15 residues. Germline V gene sequence: CDR1 SGHRS, CDR2 YFSETQ.

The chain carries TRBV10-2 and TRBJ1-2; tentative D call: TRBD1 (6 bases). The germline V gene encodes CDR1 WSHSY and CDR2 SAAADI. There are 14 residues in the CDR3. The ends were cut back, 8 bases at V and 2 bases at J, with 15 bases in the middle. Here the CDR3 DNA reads TGCGCCAGCTCCGAGGGGGTGACGAACTATGGCTACACCTTC. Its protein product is CASSEGVTNYGYTF.

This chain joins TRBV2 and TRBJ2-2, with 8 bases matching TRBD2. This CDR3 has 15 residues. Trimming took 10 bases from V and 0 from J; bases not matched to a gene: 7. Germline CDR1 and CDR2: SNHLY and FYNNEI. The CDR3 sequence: CATRLATSNTGELFF. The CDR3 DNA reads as TGTGCCACCAGACTAGCGACCTCGAACACCGGGGAGCTGTTTTTT.

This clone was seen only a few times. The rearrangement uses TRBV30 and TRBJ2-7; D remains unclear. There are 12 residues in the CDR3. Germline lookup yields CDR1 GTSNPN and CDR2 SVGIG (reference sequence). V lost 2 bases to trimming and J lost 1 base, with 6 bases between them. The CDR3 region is CAWSKESYEQYF. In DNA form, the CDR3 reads TGTGCCTGGAGTAAGGAGTCCTACGAGCAGTACTTC.

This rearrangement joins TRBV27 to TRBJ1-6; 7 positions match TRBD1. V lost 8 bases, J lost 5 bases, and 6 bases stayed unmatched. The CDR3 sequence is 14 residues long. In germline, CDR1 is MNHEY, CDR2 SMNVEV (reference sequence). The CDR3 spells CASAYRGDNSPLHF. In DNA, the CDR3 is TGTGCCAGCGCATACAGGGGAGATAATTCACCCCTCCACTTT.

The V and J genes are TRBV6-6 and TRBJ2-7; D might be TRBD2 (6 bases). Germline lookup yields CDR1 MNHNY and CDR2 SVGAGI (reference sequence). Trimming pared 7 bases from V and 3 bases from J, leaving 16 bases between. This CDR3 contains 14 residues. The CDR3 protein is CASTGTSSGYEQYF. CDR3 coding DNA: TGTGCCAGCACAGGGACCAGTAGCGGCTACGAGCAGTACTTC.

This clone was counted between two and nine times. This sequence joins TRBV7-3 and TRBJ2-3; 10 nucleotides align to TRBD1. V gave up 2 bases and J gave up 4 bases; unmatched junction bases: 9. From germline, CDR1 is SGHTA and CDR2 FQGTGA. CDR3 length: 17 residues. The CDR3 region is CASSLGRTGGGADTQYF. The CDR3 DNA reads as TGTGCCAGCAGCTTAGGGAGGACAGGGGGTGGCGCAGATACGCAGTATTTT.

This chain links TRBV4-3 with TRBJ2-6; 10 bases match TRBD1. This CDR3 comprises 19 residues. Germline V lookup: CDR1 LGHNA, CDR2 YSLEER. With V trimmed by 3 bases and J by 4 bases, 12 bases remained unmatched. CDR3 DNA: TGCGCCAGCAGCCAGGACCTCCGGGACAGGGGCTACGGGGCCAACGTCCTGACTTTC. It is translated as CASSQDLRDRGYGANVLTF.

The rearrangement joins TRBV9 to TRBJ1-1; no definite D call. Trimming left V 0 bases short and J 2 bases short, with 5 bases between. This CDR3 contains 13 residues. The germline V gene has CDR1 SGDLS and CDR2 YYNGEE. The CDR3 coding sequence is TGTGCCAGCAGCGTAGCTATCAACACTGAAGCTTTCTTT. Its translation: CASSVAINTEAFF.